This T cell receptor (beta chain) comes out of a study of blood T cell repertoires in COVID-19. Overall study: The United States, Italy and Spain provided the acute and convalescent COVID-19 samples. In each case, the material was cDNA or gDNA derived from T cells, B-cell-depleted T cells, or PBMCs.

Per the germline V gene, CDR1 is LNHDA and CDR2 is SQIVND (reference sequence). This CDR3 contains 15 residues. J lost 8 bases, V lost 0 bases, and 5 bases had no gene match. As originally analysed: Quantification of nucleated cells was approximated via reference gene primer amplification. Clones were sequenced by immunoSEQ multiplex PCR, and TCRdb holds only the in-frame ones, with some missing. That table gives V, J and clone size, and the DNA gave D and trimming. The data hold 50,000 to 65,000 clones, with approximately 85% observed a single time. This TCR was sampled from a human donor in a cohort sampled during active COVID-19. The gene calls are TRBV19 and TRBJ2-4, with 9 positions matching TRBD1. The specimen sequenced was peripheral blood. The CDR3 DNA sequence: TGTGCCAGTAGTATAGAAGGGACAGGGATTGACATTCAGTACTTC. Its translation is CASSIEGTGIDIQYF. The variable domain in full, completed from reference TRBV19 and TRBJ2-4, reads DGGITQSPKYLFRKEGQNVTLSCEQNLNHDAMYWYRQDPGQGLRLIYYSQIVNDFQKGDIAEGYSVSREKKESFPLTVTSAQKNPTAFYLCASSIEGTGIDIQYFGAGTRLSVL.